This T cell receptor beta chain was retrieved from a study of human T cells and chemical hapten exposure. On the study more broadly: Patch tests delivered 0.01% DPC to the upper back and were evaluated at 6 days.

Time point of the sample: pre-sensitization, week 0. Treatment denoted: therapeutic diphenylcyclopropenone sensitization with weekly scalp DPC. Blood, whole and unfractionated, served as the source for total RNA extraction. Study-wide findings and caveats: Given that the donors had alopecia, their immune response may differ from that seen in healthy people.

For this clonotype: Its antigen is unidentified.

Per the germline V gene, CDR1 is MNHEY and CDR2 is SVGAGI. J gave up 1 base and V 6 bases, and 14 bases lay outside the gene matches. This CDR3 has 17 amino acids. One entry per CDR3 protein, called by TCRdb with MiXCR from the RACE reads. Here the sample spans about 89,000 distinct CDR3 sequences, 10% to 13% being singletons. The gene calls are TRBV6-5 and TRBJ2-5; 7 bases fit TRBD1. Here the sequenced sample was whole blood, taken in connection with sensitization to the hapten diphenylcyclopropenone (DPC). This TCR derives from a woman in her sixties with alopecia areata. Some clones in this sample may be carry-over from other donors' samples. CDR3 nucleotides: TGTGCCAGCAGGCCCCGTACAGACAGGGCCCGCCAAGAGACCCAGTACTTC. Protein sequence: CASRPRTDRARQETQYF.